This TCR beta chain was obtained from a study of cytomegalovirus exposure and HLA in healthy donors. Study-level findings and limits: Cytomegalovirus-associated status was assigned to fewer than 200 TCR beta chains. It was shown in a later analysis that HLA-associated TCR beta chains were more clonally expanded than other, equally common chains.

The PCR employed 60 Vbeta primers together with 13 Jbeta primers. Repertoires were generated with immunoSEQ multiplex PCR, while TCRdb's copy carries only in-frame clones and drops some. The data hold roughly 120,000 clones, with roughly 69% observed a single time. Between the trimmed V and J ends, which lost 3 bases and 7 bases, there was a span of 19 bases. The CDR3 consists of 15 residues. Germline CDR1 SGHRS, CDR2 YFSETQ. About this clone: Its antigen is undetermined.

This sequence originates from a woman in her 40s in good health and CMV-seropositive. Sequenced material: PBMCs. The chain couples TRBV5-1 to TRBJ1-2, with a tentative D call TRBD1 (6 bases). The CDR3 spells CASSSSPVGTSGYTF. The CDR3 coding sequence is TGCGCCAGCAGCTCATCCCCCGTAGGGACATCTGGCTACACCTTC. Filled out from reference TRBV5-1 and TRBJ1-2, the complete variable domain reads KAGVTQTPRYLIKTRGQQVTLSCSPISGHRSVSWYQQTPGQGLQFLFEYFSETQRNKGNFPGRFSGRQFSNSRSEMNVSTLELGDSALYLCASSSSPVGTSGYTFGSGTRLTVV.